Given below is one T cell receptor (beta chain) in context. The sample is drawn from a study of blood T cell repertoires in COVID-19. At the level of the study: The cDNA or gDNA used as material had been derived from T cells, B-cell-depleted T cells, or PBMCs.

Using immunoSEQ multiplex PCR, the repertoire was profiled, and TCRdb retains in-frame clones only, with some absent. Of about 23,000 clones in the sample, about 70% were seen once. One Seattle source followed patients from active infection through their disease course. The receptor's source is a man aged 45-65 years with COVID-19, enrolled during active disease. The sequenced sample was peripheral blood.

CDR3 sequence: CASSRPGYNSPLHF. The CDR3 bases are TGTGCCAGCAGCCGTCCAGGGTATAATTCACCCCTCCACTTT. The rearrangement joins TRBV5-4 to TRBJ1-6; perhaps TRBD1 as D (5 bases). Germline V gives CDR1 SGHNT, CDR2 YYREEE (reference sequence). The CDR3 is 14 amino acids. V gave up 4 bases and J gave up 4 bases, with 9 bases separating them.